This T cell receptor (beta chain) was identified during a study of beta chain features in type 1 diabetes (dated by TCRdb to about 2018). Background for the entire study: Patients and healthy donors did not differ in mean age, gender distribution, total cell number or subset yield. A total of 100 million to 110 million sorted cells were examined across all samples, and a strong correlation was observed between cell number per subset and RNA yield. In the study, TCRB repertoires of sorted circulating CD4+ T cell subsets from recently diagnosed type 1 diabetes patients were compared with those of matched healthy donors. Regulatory and stem cell-like memory subsets were isolated from only 8 patients and about 8 healthy donors, whereas naive and central memory subsets came from all 30 or so donors. On the study overall, not on this receptor specifically: At VDJ recombination sites, patients with type 1 diabetes made fewer insertions and deleted more nucleotides, a pattern implying thymic rearrangement abnormalities. Type 1 diabetes patients showed a moderate but significant shortening of TCRB CDR3 length in all four CD4+ subsets. Shorter templates might be favored by PCR, yet because patient and control samples were amplified and corrected together, any such skew would affect both groups equally. Because cDNA was sequenced instead of genomic DNA, activated cells with high expression could be over-represented, although the groups did not differ in activation or CD3 levels. HLA sub-analyses involved small numbers of individuals, so any influence of HLA type on TCRB rearrangement remained unresolved. Naive, central memory and regulatory TCRB repertoires appeared more similar among patients than among healthy donors.

A single peripheral blood draw of approximately 0.11 L on average was collected from each donor into heparinised tubes. Using a panel that included CD45RO, CCR7, CD25, CD127, CD95 and CD27, naive, central memory, regulatory and stem cell-like memory CD4+ T cells were sorted on a BD FACSAria II. All sorted populations exceeded 95% purity. PBMCs were separated immediately by Lymphoprep density gradient centrifugation and were stained directly, without being cultured. To minimize batch effects, samples were stained and sorted in pairs, one healthy donor with one patient per experiment. From the germline V gene, CDR1 is SGHDT and CDR2 is YYEEEE. The CDR3, cysteine through phenylalanine, is 18 amino acids long. Only CDR3 DNA remains: 54 bases, in frame from the first base. Germline trimming amounts to 2 bases on V and 4 bases on J, with 14 as the count of junction bases outside the gene matches. The entire amount of isolated RNA was reverse transcribed using the High Capacity cDNA Reverse Transcription Kit, so the sequenced TCRB transcripts were expressed ones. Deep immunoSEQ sequencing was applied to naive, central memory and regulatory T cell samples, giving an average of around 4 million total reads per sample. Sorted cells were lysed in RLT buffer and RNA was extracted with DNase-treated RNeasy Micro or Mini kits, depending on cell number. To prevent cross-contamination, every cell subset was processed on its own, while patient and healthy donor samples were processed together. The immunoSEQ multiplex PCR was used to amplify TCRB sequences from cDNA, generating 87-bp fragments that spanned the CDR3 region. Amplicons were sequenced on the Illumina HiSeq platform. The paper's processing steps were these. PCR bias was corrected computationally using synthetic template baselines, and reads within Hamming distance 2 were collapsed, with unmergeable singletons discarded. Reads were aligned against IMGT to assign V, D and J genes, CDR3 length and insertions or deletions at six rearrangement sites. Within each subset, clonotype counts were normalized to the number of sorted cells before true diversity and Gini coefficients were calculated with the tcR R package. The overlap coefficient, calculated on TCRB nucleotide sequences, was used to quantify repertoire sharing. TCRdb obtained this table from immuneACCESS and retained in-frame rearrangements with V and J assigned. These tables miss some clones; where compared with another copy, unresolved V genes account for less than half of the shortfall, and the remainder is unexplained. D and trimming come from the DNA, and the V and J calls and clone size come from that table. The sample yields 330,000 or so clones; 12% to 15% were counted once. Over 5% of the sample comes from the top ten.

This clone was seen only a few times. Its recognized antigen is unknown. Base qualities are not at hand, and no much larger clone is one base apart. The rearrangement joined TRBV5-6 to TRBJ1-2, with 10 junctional bases fitting TRBD1. Sequenced sample: central memory CD4+ T cells from blood. This clonotype was obtained from a man under 40 in good health. The sequenced DNA is TGTGCCAGCAGCTTCGTTCGACAGGGGGCGGGTATCGGCTATGGCTACACCTTC. Translated, this gives CASSFVRQGAGIGYGYTF.